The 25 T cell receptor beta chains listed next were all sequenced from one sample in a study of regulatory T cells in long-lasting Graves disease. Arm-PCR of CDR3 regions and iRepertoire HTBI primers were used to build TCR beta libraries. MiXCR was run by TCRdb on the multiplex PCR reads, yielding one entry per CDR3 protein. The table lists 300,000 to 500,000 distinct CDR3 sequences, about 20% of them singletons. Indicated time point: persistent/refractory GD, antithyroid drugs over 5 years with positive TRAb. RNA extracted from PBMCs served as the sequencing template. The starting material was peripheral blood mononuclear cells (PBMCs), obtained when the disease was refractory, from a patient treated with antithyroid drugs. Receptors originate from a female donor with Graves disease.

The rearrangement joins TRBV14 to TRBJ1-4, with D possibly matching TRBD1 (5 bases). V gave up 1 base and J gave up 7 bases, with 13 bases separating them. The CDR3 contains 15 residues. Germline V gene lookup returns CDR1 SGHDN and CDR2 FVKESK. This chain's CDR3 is CASSQVGGRFEKLFF. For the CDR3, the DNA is TGTGCCAGCAGCCAAGTGGGGGGAAGATTTGAAAAACTGTTTTTT.

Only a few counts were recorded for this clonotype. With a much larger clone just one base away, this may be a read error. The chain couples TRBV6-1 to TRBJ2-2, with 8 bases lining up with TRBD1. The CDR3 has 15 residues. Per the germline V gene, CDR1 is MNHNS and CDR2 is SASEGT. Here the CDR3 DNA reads TGTGCCAGCAGCCTCGGACAGGGCAACACCGGGGAGCGGTTTTTT. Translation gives CASSLGQGNTGERFF.

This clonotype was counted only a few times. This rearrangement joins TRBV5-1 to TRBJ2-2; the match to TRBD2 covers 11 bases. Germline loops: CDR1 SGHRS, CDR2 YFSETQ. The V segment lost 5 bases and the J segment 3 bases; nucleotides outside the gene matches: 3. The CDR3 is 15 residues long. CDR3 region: CASRGTSGYTGELFF. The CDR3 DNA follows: TGCGCCAGCAGAGGGACTAGCGGATACACCGGGGAGCTGTTTTTT.

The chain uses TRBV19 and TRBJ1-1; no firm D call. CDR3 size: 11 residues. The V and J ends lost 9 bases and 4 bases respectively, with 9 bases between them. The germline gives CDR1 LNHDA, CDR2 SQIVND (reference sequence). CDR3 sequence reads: CASSKTTEAFF. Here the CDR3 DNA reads TGTGCCAGCTCAAAGACCACTGAAGCTTTCTTT.

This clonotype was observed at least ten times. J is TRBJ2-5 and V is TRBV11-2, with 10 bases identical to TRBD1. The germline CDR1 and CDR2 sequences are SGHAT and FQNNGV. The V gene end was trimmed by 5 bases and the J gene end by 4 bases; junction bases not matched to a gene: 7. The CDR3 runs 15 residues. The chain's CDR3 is CASSAGQGRGETQYF. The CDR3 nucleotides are TGTGCCAGCAGCGCGGGACAGGGGAGGGGAGAGACCCAGTACTTC.

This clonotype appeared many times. The CDR3 region has the DNA TGTGCCAGCAGACCACGAGCCGGGACAGGAACCTACGAGCAGTACTTC. It specifies CASRPRAGTGTYEQYF. The chain carries TRBV12-3 or TRBV12-4 and TRBJ2-7; 8 bases match TRBD1. The CDR3 is 16 residues long. With V trimmed by 6 bases and J by 2 bases, 12 bases remained unmatched.

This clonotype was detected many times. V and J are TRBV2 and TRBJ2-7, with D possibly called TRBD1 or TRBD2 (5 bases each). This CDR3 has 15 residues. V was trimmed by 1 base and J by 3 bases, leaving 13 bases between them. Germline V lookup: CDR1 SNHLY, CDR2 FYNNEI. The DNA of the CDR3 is TGTGCCAGCAGTGAAGAGGGGACCAACATCTACGAGCAGTACTTC. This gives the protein CASSEEGTNIYEQYF.

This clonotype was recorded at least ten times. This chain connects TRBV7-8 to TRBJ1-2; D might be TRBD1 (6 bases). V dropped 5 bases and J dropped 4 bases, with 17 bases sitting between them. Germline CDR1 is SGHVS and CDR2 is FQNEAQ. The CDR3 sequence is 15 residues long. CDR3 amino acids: CASSQGLRGSYGYTF. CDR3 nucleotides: TGTGCCAGCAGCCAAGGGCTCAGGGGATCCTATGGCTACACCTTC.

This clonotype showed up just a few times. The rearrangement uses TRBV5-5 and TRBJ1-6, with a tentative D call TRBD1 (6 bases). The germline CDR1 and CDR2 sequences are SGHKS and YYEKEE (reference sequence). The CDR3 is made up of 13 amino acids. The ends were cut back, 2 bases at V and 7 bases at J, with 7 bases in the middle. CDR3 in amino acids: CASSLQGNSPLHF. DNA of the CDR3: TGTGCCAGCAGCTTACAGGGCAATTCACCCCTCCACTTT.

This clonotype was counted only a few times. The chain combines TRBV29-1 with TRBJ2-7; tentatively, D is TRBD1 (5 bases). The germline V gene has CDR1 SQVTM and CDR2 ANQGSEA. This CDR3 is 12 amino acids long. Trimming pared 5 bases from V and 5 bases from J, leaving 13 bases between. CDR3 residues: CSVRQSLDEQYF. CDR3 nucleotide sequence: TGCAGCGTTAGACAGTCCCTGGACGAGCAGTACTTC.

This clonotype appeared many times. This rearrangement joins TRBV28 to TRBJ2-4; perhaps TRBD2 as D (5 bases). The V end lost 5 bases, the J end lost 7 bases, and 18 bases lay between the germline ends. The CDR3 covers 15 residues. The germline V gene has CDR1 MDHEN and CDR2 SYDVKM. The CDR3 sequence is CASSALEAGSNIQYF. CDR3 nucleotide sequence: TGTGCCAGCAGTGCCCTGGAGGCTGGTAGCAACATTCAGTACTTC.

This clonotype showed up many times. CDR3 in amino acids: CASSSPTGQTNEKLFF. Written as DNA, the CDR3 is TGTGCCAGCAGTTCCCCGACGGGACAGACTAATGAAAAACTGTTTTTT. The chain combines TRBV28 with TRBJ1-4, with 7 bases identical to TRBD1. CDR1 and CDR2 (germline): MDHEN, SYDVKM. V dropped 4 bases and J dropped 2; count of bases not matched to a gene: 7. This CDR3 spans 16 amino acids. Based on the CDR3 plus reference TRBV28 and TRBJ1-4, the full variable domain is DVKVTQSSRYLVKRTGEKVFLECVQDMDHENMFWYRQDPGLGLRLIYFSYDVKMKEKGDIPEGYSVSREKKERFSLILESASTNQTSMYLCASSSPTGQTNEKLFFGSGTQLSVL.

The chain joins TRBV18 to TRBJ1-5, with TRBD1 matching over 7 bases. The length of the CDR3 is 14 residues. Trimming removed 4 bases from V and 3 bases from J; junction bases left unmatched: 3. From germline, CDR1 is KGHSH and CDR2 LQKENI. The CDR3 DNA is TGTGCCAGCTCACTGGACAGGACCAATCAGCCCCAGCATTTT. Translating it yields CASSLDRTNQPQHF.

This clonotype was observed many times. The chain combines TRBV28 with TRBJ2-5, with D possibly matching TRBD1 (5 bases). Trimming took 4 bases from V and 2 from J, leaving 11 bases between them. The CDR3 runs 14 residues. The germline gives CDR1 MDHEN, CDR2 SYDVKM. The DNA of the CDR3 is TGTGCCAGCAGTTATAGGGGCAGACAAGAGACCCAGTACTTC. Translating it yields CASSYRGRQETQYF.

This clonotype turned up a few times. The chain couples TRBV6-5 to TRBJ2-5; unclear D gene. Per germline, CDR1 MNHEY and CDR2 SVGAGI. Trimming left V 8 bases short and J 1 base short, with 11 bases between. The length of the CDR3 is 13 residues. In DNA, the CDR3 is TGTGCCAGCGGTTTACACCCCCAAGAGACCCAGTACTTC. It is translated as CASGLHPQETQYF.

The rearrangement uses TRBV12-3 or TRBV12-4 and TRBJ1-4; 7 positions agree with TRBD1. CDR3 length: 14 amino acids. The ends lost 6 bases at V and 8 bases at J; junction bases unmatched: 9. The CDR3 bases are TGTGCCAGCAGCACTTCAGGGGGGGGCGAAAAACTGTTTTTT. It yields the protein CASSTSGGGEKLFF.

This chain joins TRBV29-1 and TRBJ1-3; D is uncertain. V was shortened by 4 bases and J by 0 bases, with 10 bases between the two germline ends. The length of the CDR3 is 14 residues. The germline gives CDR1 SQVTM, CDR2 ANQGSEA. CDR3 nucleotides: TGCAGCGTTGTCCCGGAGAGCTCTGGAAACACCATATATTTT. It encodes CSVVPESSGNTIYF.

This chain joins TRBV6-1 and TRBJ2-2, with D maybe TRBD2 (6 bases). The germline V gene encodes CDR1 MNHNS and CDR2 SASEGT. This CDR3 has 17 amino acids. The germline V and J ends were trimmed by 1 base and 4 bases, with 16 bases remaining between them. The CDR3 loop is CASSEGGLGWGTGELFF. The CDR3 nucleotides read TGTGCCAGCAGTGAAGGGGGACTGGGTTGGGGCACCGGGGAGCTGTTTTTT.

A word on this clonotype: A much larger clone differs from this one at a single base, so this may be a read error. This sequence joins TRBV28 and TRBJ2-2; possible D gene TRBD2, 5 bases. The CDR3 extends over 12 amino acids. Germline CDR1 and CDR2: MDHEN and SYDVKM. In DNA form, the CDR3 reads TGTGCCAGCACTTTTGACACCGGGGAGCTGTCTTTT. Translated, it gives CASTFDTGELSF.

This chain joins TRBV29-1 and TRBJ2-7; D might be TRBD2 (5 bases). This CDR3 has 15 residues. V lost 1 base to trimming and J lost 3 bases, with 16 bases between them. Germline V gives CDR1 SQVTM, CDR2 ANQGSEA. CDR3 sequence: CSVEGSKGALYEQYF. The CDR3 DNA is TGCAGCGTTGAAGGTAGTAAGGGAGCCCTCTACGAGCAGTACTTC.

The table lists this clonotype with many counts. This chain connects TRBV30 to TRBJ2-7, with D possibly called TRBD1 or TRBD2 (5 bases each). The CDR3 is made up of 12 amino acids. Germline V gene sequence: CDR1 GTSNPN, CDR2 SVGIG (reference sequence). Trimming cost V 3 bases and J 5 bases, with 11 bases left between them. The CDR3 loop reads CAWRRGRDEQYF. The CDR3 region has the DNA TGTGCCTGGAGGAGGGGCAGGGACGAGCAGTACTTC.

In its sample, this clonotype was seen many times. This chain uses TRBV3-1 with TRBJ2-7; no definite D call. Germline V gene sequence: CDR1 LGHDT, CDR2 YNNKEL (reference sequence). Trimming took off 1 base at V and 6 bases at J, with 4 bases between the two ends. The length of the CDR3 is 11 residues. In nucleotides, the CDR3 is TGTGCCAGCAGCCAAGGGGTCGAGCAGTACTTC. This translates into CASSQGVEQYF.

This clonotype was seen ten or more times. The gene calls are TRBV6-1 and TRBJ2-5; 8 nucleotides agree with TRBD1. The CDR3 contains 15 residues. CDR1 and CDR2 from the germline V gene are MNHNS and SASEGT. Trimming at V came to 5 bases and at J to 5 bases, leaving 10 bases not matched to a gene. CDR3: CASSRRQGLLETQYF. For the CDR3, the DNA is TGTGCCAGCAGTCGGCGACAGGGGTTGTTGGAGACCCAGTACTTC.

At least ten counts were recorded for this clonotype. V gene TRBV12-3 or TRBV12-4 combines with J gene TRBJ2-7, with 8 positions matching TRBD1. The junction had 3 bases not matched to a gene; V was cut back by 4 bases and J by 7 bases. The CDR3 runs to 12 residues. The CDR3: CASSWTGTEQYF. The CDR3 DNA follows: TGTGCCAGCAGTTGGACAGGGACTGAGCAGTACTTC.

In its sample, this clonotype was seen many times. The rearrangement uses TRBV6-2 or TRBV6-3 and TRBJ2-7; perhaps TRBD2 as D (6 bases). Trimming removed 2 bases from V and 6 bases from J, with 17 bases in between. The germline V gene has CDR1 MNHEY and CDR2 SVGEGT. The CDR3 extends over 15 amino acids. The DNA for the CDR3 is TGTGCCAGCAGTTACACACGGGACTTAACGGCCGAGCAGTACTTC. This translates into CASSYTRDLTAEQYF.